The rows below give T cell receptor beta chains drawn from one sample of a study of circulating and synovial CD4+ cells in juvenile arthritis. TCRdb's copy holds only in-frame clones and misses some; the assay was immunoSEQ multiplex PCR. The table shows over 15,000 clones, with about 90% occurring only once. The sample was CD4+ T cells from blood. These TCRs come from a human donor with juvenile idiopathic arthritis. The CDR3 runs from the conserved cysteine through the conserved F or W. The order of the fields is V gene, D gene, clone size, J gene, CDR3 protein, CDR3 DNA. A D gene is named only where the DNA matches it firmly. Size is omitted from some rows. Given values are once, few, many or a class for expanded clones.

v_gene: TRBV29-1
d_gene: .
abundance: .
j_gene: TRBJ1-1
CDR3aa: CSVAVMNTEAFF
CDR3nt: TGCAGCGTTGCTGTTATGAACACTGAAGCTTTCTTT

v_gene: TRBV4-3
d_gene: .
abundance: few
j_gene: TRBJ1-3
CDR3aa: CASTPGPGNTIYF
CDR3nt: TGCGCCAGCACCCCAGGGCCTGGAAACACCATATATTTT

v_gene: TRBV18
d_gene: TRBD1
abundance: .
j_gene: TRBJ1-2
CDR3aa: CASSPGTGTDYGYTF
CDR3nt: TGTGCCAGCTCACCGGGGACAGGGACCGACTATGGCTACACCTTC

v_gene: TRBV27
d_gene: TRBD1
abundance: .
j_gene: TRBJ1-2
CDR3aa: CASSFLTGRDGYTF
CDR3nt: TGTGCCAGCAGTTTCTTGACAGGGCGGGATGGCTACACCTTC

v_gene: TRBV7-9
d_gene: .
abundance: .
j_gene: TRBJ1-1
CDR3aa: CASSPSGLSTEAFF
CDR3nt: TGTGCCAGCAGCCCTTCGGGACTTTCGACTGAAGCTTTCTTT

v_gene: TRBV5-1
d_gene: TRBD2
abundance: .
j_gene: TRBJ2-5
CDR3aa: CASSAGLAAETQYF
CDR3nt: TGCGCCAGCAGTGCGGGACTAGCAGCAGAGACCCAGTACTTC

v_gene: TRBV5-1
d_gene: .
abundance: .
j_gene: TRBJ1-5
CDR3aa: CASSPQGLQPQHF
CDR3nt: TGCGCCAGCAGCCCACAGGGATTACAGCCCCAGCATTTT

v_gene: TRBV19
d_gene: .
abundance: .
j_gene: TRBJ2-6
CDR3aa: CASRIGGRGANVLTF
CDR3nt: TGTGCCAGTAGGATAGGTGGGCGTGGGGCCAACGTCCTGACTTTC

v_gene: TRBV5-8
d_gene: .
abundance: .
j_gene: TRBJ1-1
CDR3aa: CASSFRQVNTEAFF
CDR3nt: TGTGCCAGCAGCTTCCGCCAGGTAAACACTGAAGCTTTCTTT

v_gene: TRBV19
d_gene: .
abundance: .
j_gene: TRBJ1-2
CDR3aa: CASSIWQGMNGYTF
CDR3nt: TGTGCCAGTAGTATATGGCAGGGTATGAATGGCTACACCTTC

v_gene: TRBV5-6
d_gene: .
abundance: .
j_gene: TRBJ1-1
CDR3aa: CASSFPGRTSEAFF
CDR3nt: TGTGCCAGCAGCTTTCCTGGGCGAACCAGTGAAGCTTTCTTT

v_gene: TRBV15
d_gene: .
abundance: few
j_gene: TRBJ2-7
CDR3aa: CATSRVKNEQYF
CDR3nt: TGTGCCACCAGCAGAGTTAAAAACGAGCAGTACTTC

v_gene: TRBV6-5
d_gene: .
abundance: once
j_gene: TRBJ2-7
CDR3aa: CASSKFGSGYEQYF
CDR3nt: TGTGCCAGCAGCAAATTTGGTAGCGGCTACGAGCAGTACTTC

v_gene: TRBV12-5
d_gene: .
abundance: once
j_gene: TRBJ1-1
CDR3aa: CASVLAGGTEAFF
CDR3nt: TGTGCTAGTGTCCTGGCCGGCGGCACTGAAGCTTTCTTT

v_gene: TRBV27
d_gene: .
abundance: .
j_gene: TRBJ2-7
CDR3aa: CASRPPPLYEQYF
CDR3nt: TGTGCCAGCAGACCTCCACCTCTATACGAGCAGTACTTC

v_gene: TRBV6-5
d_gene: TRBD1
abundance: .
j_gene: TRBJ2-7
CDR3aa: CASKGTGNKQYF
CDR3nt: TGTGCCAGCAAGGGGACAGGGAATAAGCAGTACTTC

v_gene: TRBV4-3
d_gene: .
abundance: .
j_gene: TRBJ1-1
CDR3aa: CASSLTGTLNTEAFF
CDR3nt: TGCGCCAGCAGCCTAACCGGGACACTGAACACTGAAGCTTTCTTT

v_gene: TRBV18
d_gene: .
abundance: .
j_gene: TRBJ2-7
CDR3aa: CASSSGSYEQYF
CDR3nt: TGTGCCAGCTCATCGGGCTCCTACGAGCAGTACTTC

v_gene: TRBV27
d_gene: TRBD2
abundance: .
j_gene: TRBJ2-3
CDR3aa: CASSRTSGRGPTDTQYF
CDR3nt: TGTGCCAGCAGTCGGACTAGCGGGAGAGGCCCCACAGATACGCAGTATTTT

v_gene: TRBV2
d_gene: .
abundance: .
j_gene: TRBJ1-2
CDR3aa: CASSGQTYGYTF
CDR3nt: TGTGCCAGCAGCGGACAGACCTATGGCTACACCTTC

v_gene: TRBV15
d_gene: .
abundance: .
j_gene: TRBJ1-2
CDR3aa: CATSRDRGNYGYTF
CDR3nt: TGTGCCACCAGCAGAGATCGGGGTAACTATGGCTACACCTTC

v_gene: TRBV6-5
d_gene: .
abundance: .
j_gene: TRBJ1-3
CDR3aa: CASSYSNPGSGNTIYF
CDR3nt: TGTGCCAGCAGTTACTCGAATCCGGGCTCTGGAAACACCATATATTTT

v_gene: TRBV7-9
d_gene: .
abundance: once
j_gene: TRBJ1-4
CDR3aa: CATPVDNEKLFF
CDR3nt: TGTGCCACCCCTGTAGATAATGAAAAACTGTTTTTT

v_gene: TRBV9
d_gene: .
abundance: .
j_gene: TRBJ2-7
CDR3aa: CASSVSSTSYEQYF
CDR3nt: TGTGCCAGCAGCGTATCTAGTACCTCCTACGAGCAGTACTTC

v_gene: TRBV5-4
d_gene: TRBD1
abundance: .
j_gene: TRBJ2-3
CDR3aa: CASRNTGGDADTQYF
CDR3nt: TGTGCCAGCAGAAATACAGGGGGCGATGCAGATACGCAGTATTTT

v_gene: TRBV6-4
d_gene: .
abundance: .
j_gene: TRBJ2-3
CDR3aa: CASSDSMGQVTQYF
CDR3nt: TGTGCCAGCAGTGACTCTATGGGTCAGGTTACGCAGTATTTT

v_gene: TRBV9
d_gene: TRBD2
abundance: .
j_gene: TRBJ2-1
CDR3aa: CASSVVPGGVEQFF
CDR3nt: TGTGCCAGCAGCGTAGTCCCCGGGGGGGTTGAGCAGTTCTTC

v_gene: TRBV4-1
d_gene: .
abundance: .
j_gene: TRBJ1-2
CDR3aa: CASNRVEGDYGYTF
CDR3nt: TGTGCCAGCAATAGGGTAGAGGGAGACTATGGCTACACCTTC

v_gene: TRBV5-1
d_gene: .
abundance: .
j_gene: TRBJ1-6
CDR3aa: CASSYVPGTSPLHF
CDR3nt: TGCGCCAGCAGCTATGTGCCGGGGACATCACCCCTCCACTTT

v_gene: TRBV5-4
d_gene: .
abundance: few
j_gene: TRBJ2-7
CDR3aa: CASRINNGAGEQYF
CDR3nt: TGTGCCAGCAGAATCAACAACGGGGCGGGGGAGCAGTACTTC

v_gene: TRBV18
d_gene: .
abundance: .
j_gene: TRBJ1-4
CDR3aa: CASSPLNRINEKLFF
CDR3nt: TGTGCCAGCTCACCATTGAACAGGATTAATGAAAAACTGTTTTTT

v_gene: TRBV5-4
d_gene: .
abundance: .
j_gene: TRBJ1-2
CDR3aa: CASSFPREGGYGYTF
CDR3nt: TGTGCCAGCAGCTTTCCCAGGGAAGGTGGCTATGGCTACACCTTC

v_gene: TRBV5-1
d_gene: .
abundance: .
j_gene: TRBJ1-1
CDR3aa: CASSPYFSVLNTEAFF
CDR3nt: TGCGCCAGCAGCCCATATTTCTCGGTTCTGAACACTGAAGCTTTCTTT

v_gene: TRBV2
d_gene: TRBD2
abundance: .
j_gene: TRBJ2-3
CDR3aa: CASRATSGRATRGTDTQYF
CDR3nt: TGTGCCAGCAGGGCAACTAGCGGGAGAGCCACACGCGGCACAGATACGCAGTATTTT

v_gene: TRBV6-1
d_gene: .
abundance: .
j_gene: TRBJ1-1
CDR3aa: CASSEAYWWTEAFF
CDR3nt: TGTGCCAGCAGTGAAGCTTACTGGTGGACTGAAGCTTTCTTT

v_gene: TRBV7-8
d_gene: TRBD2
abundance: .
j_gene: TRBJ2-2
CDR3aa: CASSLVLGGSVGTGELFF
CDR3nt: TGTGCCAGCAGCTTAGTGTTGGGCGGGAGCGTCGGCACCGGGGAGCTGTTTTTT

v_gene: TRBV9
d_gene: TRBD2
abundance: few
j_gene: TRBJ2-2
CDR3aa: CASSVDAGGGTGELFF
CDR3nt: TGTGCCAGCAGCGTAGATGCGGGAGGGGGCACCGGGGAGCTGTTTTTT

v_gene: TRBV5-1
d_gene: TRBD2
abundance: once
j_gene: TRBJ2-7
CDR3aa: CASSLIRGTSGRSSTYEQYF
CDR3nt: TGCGCCAGCAGCTTGATAAGGGGGACTAGCGGGAGGAGCAGTACCTACGAGCAGTACTTC

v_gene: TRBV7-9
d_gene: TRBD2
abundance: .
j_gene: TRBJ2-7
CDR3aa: CASSWTSGTEQYF
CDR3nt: TGTGCCAGCAGCTGGACTAGCGGGACGGAGCAGTACTTC

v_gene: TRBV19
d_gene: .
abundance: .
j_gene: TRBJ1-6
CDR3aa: CASSLDRSSYNSPLHF
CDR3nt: TGTGCCAGTAGCCTCGACAGGAGCTCCTATAATTCCCCCCTCCACTTT

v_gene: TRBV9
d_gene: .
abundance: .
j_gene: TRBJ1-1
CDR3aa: CASSVSLSPGAGNTEAFF
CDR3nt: TGTGCCAGCAGCGTGAGTCTCTCTCCAGGGGCGGGGAACACTGAAGCTTTCTTT

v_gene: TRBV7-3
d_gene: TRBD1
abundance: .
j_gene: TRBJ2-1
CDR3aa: CASSLEAGGYNEQFF
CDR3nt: TGTGCCAGCAGCTTAGAAGCAGGGGGATACAATGAGCAGTTCTTC

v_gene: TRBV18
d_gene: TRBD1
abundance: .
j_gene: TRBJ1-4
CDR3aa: CASSLSGTGGAGVNEKLFF
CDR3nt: TGTGCCAGCTCGCTTTCCGGGACAGGGGGCGCGGGCGTAAATGAAAAACTGTTTTTT

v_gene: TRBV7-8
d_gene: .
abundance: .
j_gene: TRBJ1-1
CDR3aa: CASTLYQIRGSTEAFF
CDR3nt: TGTGCCAGCACCCTTTATCAGATCAGGGGAAGCACTGAAGCTTTCTTT

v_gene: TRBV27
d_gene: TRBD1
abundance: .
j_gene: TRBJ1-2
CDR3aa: CASRGTGNYGYTF
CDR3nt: TGTGCCAGCAGAGGGACAGGCAATTATGGCTACACCTTC

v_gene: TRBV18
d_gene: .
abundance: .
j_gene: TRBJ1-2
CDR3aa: CASSPILTVNYGYTF
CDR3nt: TGTGCCAGCTCACCTATCCTCACGGTGAACTATGGCTACACCTTC

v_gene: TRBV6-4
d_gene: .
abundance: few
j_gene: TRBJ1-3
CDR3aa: CASSAPHRAGNTIYF
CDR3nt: TGTGCCAGCAGTGCTCCTCACAGGGCTGGAAACACCATATATTTT

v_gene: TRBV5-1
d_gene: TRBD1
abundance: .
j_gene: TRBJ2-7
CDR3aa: CASSLGDSSYEQYF
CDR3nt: TGCGCCAGCAGCTTGGGGGACAGCTCCTACGAGCAGTACTTC

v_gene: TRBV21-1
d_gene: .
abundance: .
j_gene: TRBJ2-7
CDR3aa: CASTATLRGTYEQYF
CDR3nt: TGTGCCAGCACCGCAACATTAAGGGGAACCTACGAGCAGTACTTC

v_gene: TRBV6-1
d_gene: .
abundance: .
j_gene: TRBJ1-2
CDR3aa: CASSERDISYGYTF
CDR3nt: TGTGCCAGCAGTGAACGGGACATTAGCTATGGCTACACCTTC

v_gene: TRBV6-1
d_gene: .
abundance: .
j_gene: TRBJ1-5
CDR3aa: CASSDRNQPQHF
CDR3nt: TGTGCCAGCAGCGATAGAAATCAGCCCCAGCATTTT

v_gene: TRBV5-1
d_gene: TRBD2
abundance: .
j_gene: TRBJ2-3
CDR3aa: CASSYLAGGPGDTQYF
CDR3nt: TGCGCCAGCAGCTACCTAGCGGGGGGCCCCGGGGATACGCAGTATTTT

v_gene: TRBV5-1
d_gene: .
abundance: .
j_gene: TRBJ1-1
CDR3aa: CASSLDRERALTNPRNTEAFF
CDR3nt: TGCGCCAGCAGCTTGGACAGGGAGCGCGCCTTGACTAACCCTAGGAACACTGAAGCTTTCTTT

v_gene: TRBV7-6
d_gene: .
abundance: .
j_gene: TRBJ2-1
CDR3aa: CASSQQRLGYNEQFF
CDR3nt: TGTGCCAGCAGCCAGCAGCGACTAGGATACAATGAGCAGTTCTTC

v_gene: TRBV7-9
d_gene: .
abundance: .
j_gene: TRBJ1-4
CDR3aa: CASSLSGSAATNEKLFF
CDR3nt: TGTGCCAGCAGCTTATCTGGGTCTGCGGCAACTAATGAAAAACTGTTTTTT